This T cell receptor beta chain was captured by sequencing in a study of blood T cells in healthy people across ages. Overall study context: Template switching captured about one barcoded beta molecule per two T cells. Study outcomes and limitations: CMV infection status of these donors was not known. Age showed a roughly linear inverse relationship with TCR beta diversity per million T cells.

Extractions gave at least 5.5 micrograms of total RNA per sample. The V gene's germline CDR1 is MGHDK and CDR2 SYGVNS. The CDR3 runs to 15 residues. V gave up 1 base and J gave up 0 bases; unmatched junction bases: 2. Remarks on this clonotype: Its antigen is still unknown.

Next came a second PCR, run for about 7 to 12 cycles, which used a sample-barcoded 5' primer along with a J-beta primer mix. TCRdb reprocessed the 5' RACE reads with MiXCR, giving one entry per CDR3 protein. The table records about 1.4 million distinct CDR3 sequences, approximately 59% of them present only once. Sequencing was done on a sample of blood. This receptor was identified in a man aged 18 to 35 in good health. The chain is built from TRBV25-1 and TRBJ2-5; 7 bases line up with TRBD2. CDR3 sequence reads: CASSEWRGNQETQYF. CDR3 coding DNA: TGTGCCAGCAGTGAATGGCGGGGGAACCAAGAGACCCAGTACTTC.